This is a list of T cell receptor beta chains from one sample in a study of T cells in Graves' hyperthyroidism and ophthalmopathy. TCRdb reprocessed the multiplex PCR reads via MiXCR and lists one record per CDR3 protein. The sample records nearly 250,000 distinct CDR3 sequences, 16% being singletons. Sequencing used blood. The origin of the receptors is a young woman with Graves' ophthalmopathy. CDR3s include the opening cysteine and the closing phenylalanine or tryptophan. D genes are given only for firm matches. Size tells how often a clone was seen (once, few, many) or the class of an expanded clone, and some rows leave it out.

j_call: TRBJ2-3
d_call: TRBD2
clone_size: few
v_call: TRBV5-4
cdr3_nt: TGTGCCAGCAGCTTAGCCGGGCGGGGGAGCACAGATACGCAGTATTTT
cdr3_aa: CASSLAGRGSTDTQYF

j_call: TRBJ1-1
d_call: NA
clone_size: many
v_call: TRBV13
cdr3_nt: TGTGCCAGCAGCTCCCGTAACGGCACTGAAGCTTTCTTT
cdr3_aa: CASSSRNGTEAFF

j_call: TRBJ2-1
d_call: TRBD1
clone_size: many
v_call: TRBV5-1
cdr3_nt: TGCGCCAGCAGCACCTCGGGACAGGGGATCAATGAGCAGTTCTTC
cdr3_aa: CASSTSGQGINEQFF

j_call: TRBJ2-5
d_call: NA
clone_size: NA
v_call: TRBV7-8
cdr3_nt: TGTGCCAGCAGCTATGGGAGGGGGCAACAAGAGACCCAGTACTTC
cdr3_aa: CASSYGRGQQETQYF

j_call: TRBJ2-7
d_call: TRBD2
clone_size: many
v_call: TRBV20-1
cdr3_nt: TGCAGTGCGAGCCCCTACCGGACTAGCGGGGGTGGAGGGCAGTACTTC
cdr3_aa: CSASPYRTSGGGGQYF

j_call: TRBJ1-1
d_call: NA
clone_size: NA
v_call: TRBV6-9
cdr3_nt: TGTGCCAGCGTTCCATACGGGGTAGAGAACACTGAAGCTTTCTTT
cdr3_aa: CASVPYGVENTEAFF

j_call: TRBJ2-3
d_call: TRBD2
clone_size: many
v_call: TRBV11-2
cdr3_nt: TGTGCCAGCAGCCGTGTGGCGGGGGTTGCCCCAGATACGCAGTATTTT
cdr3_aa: CASSRVAGVAPDTQYF

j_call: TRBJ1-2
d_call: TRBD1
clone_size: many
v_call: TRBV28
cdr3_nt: TGTGCCAGCAGTTTCCCGACAGGGCCCGGCTACACCTTC
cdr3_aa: CASSFPTGPGYTF

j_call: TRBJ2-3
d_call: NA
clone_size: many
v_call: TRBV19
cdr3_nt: TGTGCCAGTAGACCGGGGGCCCGCGGCGGGGTCTACACAGATACGCAGTATTTT
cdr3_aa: CASRPGARGGVYTDTQYF

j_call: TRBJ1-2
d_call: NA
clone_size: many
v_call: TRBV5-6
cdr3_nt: TGTGCCAGCAGCTTGGACCCGAGGGAGTTGGACTATGGCTACACCTTC
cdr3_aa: CASSLDPRELDYGYTF

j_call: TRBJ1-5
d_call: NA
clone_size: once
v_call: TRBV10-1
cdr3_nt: TGCGCCAGCAGCGGGCGGCCAGCGACTAGGGGAGGGGGCAATCAGCCCCAGCATTTT
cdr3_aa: CASSGRPATRGGGNQPQHF

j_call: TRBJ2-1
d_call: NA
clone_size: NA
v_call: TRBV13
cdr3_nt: TGTGCCAGCAGCTTAGCCCTGGGACTCCGCTCCTACAATGAGCAGTTCTTC
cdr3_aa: CASSLALGLRSYNEQFF

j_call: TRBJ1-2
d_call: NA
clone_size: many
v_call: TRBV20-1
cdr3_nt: TGCAGTGCCAACTCCGTCGTGGGACGGAATAACTATGGCTACACCTTC
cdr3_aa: CSANSVVGRNNYGYTF

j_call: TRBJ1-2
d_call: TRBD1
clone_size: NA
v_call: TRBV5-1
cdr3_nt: TGTGCCAGCAGCGCACGGGACAGAGATAACTATGGCTACACCTTC
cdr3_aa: CASSARDRDNYGYTF

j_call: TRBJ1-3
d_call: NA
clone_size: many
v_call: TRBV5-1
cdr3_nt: TGCGCCAGCAGCTTGGGGGGGACAAGTGGAAACACCATATATTTT
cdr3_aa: CASSLGGTSGNTIYF

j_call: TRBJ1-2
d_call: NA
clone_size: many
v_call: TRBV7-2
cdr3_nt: TGTGCCAGCAGCTTAGCCGTAGACTACACCTTC
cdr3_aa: CASSLAVDYTF

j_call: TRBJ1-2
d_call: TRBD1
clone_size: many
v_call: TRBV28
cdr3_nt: TGTGCCAGCAGTTTACCAGGGGGCAGGGGCTACACCTTC
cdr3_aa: CASSLPGGRGYTF

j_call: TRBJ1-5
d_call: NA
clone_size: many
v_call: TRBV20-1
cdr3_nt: TGCAGTGCCGTCCCGGGGCTTGATCAGCCCCAGCATTTT
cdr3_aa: CSAVPGLDQPQHF

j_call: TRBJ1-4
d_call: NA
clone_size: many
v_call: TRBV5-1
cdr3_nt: TGCGCCAGCAGCTTCAAGGGTCAGGATGAAAAACTGTTTTTT
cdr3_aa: CASSFKGQDEKLFF

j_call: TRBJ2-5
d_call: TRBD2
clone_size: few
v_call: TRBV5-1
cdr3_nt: TGCGCCAGCAGCCCCGGACTTATCGGGGGGGAGACCCAGTACTTC
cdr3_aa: CASSPGLIGGETQYF

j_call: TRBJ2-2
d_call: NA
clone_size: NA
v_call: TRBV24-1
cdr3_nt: TGTGCCACCAGTGATCCGGGACTTTCAGACACCGGGGAGCTGTTTTTT
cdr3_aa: CATSDPGLSDTGELFF

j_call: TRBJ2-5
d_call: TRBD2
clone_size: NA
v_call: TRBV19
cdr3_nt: TGTGCCAGTAGTATCGCTCTAGCGGGGGGGCCCTGGCAAGAGACCCAGTACTTC
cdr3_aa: CASSIALAGGPWQETQYF

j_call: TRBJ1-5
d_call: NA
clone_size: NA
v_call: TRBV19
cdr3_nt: TGTGCCAGTACCACAGGGCTCCAGCCCCAGCATTTT
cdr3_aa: CASTTGLQPQHF

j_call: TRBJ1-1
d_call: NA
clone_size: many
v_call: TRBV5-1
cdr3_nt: TGCGCCAGCAGCTTGGTATGGGGCGGTACTGAAGCTTTCTTT
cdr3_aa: CASSLVWGGTEAFF

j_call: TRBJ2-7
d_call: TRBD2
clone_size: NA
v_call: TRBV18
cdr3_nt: TGTGCCAGCTCACCACGCCTGTCCGGGGGGGAGGACGAGCAGTACTTC
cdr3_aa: CASSPRLSGGEDEQYF

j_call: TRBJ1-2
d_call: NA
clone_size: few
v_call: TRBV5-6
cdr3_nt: TGTGCCAGCAGCTCTCCTCGAGGTAGGGACACCGGCTACACCTTC
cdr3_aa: CASSSPRGRDTGYTF

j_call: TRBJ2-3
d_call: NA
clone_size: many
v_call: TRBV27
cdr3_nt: TGTGCCAGCAGCCTCAGCCGCCCTCCTAGCACAGATACGCAGTATTTT
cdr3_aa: CASSLSRPPSTDTQYF

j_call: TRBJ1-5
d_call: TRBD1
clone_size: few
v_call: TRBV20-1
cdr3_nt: TGCAGTGCTTCCGGGACAGGGGGAAGTCGGCAGCCCCAGCATTTT
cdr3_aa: CSASGTGGSRQPQHF

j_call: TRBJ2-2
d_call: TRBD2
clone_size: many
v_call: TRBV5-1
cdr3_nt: TGCGCCAGCAGCTTGGAACTAGCGGGATCCGCGAACACCGGGGAGCTGTTTTTT
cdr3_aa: CASSLELAGSANTGELFF

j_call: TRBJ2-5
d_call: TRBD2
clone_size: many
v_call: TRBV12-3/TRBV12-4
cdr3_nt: TGTGCCAGCAGCATGACTAGCGGGGGGCGAGAGACCCAGTACTTC
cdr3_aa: CASSMTSGGRETQYF

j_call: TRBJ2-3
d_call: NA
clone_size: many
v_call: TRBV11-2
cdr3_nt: TGTGCCAGCAGCTCCGGCCCACCAGATACGCAGTATTTT
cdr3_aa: CASSSGPPDTQYF

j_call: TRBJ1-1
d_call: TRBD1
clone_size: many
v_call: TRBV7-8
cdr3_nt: TGTGCCAGCAGCTTAGTGGGGAGGACAGGGTTAAACACTGAAGCTTTCTTT
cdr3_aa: CASSLVGRTGLNTEAFF

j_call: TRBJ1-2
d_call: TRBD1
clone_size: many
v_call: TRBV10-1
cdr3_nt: TGCGCCAGCACTGTACAGGGGCTTGGCTACACCTTC
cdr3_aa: CASTVQGLGYTF

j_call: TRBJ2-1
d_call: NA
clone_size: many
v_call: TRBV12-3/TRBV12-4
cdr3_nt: TGTGCCAGCAGTTTTCGTCGGAATGAGCAGTTCTTC
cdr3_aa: CASSFRRNEQFF

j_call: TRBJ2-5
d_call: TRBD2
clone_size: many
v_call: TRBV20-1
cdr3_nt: TGCAGTGCTTCCCTTAGCGGGGGGATCCAAGAGACCCAGTACTTC
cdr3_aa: CSASLSGGIQETQYF

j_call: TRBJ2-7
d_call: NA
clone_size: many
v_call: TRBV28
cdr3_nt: TGTGCCAGCAGTTTAGCCAGGGTGGTAGCGAGTTTCTACGAGCAGTACTTC
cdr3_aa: CASSLARVVASFYEQYF

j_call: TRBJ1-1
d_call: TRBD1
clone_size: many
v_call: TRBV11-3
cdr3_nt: TGTGCCAGCAGCCAGGACAGGGGGCAGGCTTTCTTT
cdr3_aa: CASSQDRGQAFF

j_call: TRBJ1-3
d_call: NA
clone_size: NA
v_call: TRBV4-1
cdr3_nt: TGCGCCAGCAGCCAAGATGGGCGACTAGACTCTGGAAACACCATATATTTT
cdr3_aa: CASSQDGRLDSGNTIYF

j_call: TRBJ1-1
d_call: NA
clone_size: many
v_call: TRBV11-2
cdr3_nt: TGTGCCAGCAGCTTATTTCAAGACACCGAAGCTTTCTTT
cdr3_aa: CASSLFQDTEAFF

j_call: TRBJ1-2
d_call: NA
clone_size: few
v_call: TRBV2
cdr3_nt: TGTGCCAGCACACCGGCAGCCAACTATGGCTACACCTTC
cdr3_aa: CASTPAANYGYTF

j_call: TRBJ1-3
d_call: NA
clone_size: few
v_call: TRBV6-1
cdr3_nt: TGTGCCAGCACCTGGGGGCAGAACTCTGGAAACACCATATATTTT
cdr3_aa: CASTWGQNSGNTIYF

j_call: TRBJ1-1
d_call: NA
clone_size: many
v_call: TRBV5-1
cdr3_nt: TGCGCCAGCAGCTTCGGCAGGGTCGGAATGAACACTGAAGCTTTCTTT
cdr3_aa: CASSFGRVGMNTEAFF

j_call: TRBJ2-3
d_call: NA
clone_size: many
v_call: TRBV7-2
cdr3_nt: TGTGCCAGCAGCTTATATCGGCGGGATACTAGCACAGATACGCAGTATTTT
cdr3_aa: CASSLYRRDTSTDTQYF

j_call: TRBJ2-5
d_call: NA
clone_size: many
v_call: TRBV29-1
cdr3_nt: TGCAGCGTTGCATCGCAGCAAGAGACCCAGTACTTC
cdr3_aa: CSVASQQETQYF

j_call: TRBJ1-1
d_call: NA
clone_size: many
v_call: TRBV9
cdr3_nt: TGTGCCAGCAGCGCGACGGATTGGAACACTGAAGCTTTCTTT
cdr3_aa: CASSATDWNTEAFF

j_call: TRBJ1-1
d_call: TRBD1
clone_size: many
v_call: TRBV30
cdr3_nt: TGTGCCTGGAGTAAGCCGGGACAGGTAAACACTGAAGCTTTCTTT
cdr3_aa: CAWSKPGQVNTEAFF

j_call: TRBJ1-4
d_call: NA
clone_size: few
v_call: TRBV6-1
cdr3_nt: TGTGCCAGCAGCAACCCTAATGAAAAACTGTTTTTT
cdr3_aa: CASSNPNEKLFF

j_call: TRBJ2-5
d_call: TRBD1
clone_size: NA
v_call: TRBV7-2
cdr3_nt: TGTGCCAGCAGCCCGGCCGTTTACAGGGGAGAGACCCAGTACTTC
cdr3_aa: CASSPAVYRGETQYF

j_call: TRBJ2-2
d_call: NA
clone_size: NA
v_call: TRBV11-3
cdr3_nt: TGTGCCAGCAGCCCCGGAGGGGTCGACACCGGGGAGCTGTTTTTT
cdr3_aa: CASSPGGVDTGELFF

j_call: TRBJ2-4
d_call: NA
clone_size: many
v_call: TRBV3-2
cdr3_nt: TGTGCCAGCAGCGAGCTAGACGGAGACCAGCTAGCCAAAAACATTCAGTACTTC
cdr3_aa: CASSELDGDQLAKNIQYF

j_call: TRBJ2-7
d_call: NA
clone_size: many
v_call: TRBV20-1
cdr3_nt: TGCAGTGCTGGAGGCCGGGACTTAATCTCCTACGAGCAGTACTTC
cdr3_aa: CSAGGRDLISYEQYF

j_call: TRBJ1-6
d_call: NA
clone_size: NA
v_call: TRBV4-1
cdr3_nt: TGCGCCAGCAGCCAAGAGCCGGGGGGCGAAGGGAATTCACCCCTCCACTTT
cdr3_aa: CASSQEPGGEGNSPLHF

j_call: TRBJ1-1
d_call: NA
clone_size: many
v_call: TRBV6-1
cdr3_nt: TGTGCCAGCATTGGGGTTGAAGCTTTCTTT
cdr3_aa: CASIGVEAFF